Below, 24 T cell receptor beta chains from the same sample are listed, as sequenced in a study of blood T cell repertoires in COVID-19. TCRdb's copy holds only in-frame clones and misses some; the assay was immunoSEQ multiplex PCR. The repertoire holds 250,000 to 350,000 clones, with roughly 86% as singletons. Input material: peripheral blood. These receptors came from a man between 18 and 29 years old with active or convalescent COVID-19.

This clone was seen at least ten times. The J gene is TRBJ2-3, the V gene TRBV10-3, with TRBD2 matching over 12 bases. Germline V gene data show CDR1 as ENHRY and CDR2 as SYGVKD. CDR3 length: 16 amino acids. Trimming cost V 4 bases and J 6 bases; bases outside gene matches: 8. DNA of the CDR3: TGTGCCATCAGTGCCATCGGACTAGCGGGGAAGGATACGCAGTATTTT. Translated: CAISAIGLAGKDTQYF.

The chain recombines TRBV3-1 (or the pseudogene TRBV3-2) with TRBJ1-2; D is possibly TRBD1 (5 bases). Trimming took 4 bases from V and 1 from J, leaving 22 bases between them. CDR3 length equals 18 residues. Germline V CDR1 and CDR2: LGHDT, YNNKEL (reference sequence). CDR3 DNA sequence: TGTGCCAGCAGCCCAACCTTGGGACTCCTGCGGGGTAACTATGGCTACACCTTC. Translated, it gives CASSPTLGLLRGNYGYTF.

V is TRBV13 and J is TRBJ2-1; 8 bases fit TRBD2. The CDR3 length is 15 residues. Germline-derived CDR1 and CDR2 are PRHDT and FYEKMQ (reference sequence). V was pared by 4 bases and J by 10 bases, with 12 bases of the junction left unmatched. CDR3 DNA: TGTGCCAGCAGCTCAAGCGGGGGAGGGTCAGCGGAGCAGTTCTTC. The encoded protein is CASSSSGGGSAEQFF.

A single count supports this clone. The genes are TRBV14 and TRBJ2-3, with D possibly matching TRBD1 (5 bases). CDR3 size: 14 residues. Trimming pared 1 base from V and 3 bases from J, leaving 8 bases between. The germline V gene encodes CDR1 SGHDN and CDR2 FVKESK. The CDR3 DNA follows: TGTGCCAGCAGCCAAGGCAGGACAACAGATACGCAGTATTTT. This gives the protein CASSQGRTTDTQYF.

The V call is TRBV14, the J call TRBJ2-7; 10 bases align to TRBD2. CDR3 length equals 16 residues. J lost 7 bases, V lost 1 base, and 10 bases had no gene match. Germline values: CDR1 SGHDN, CDR2 FVKESK. In nucleotides, the CDR3 is TGTGCCAGCAGCCAAGTTCTCAGCGGGGGGGTGCTTGAGCAGTACTTC. It is translated as CASSQVLSGGVLEQYF.

The V gene is TRBV5-4, the J gene TRBJ1-4; possibly TRBD1 for D (6 bases). Germline V CDR1 and CDR2: SGHNT, YYREEE (reference sequence). V lost 3 bases, J lost 6 bases, and 12 bases lay in between. The CDR3 has 14 amino acids. CDR3 coding DNA: TGTGCCAGCAGCTCCCGTGGGGGCGATGAAAAACTGTTTTTT. It yields the protein CASSSRGGDEKLFF.

The chain employs TRBV29-1 and TRBJ1-2, with TRBD1 matching over 8 bases. CDR1 and CDR2 (germline): SQVTM, ANQGSEA. Trimming removed 7 bases from V and 10 bases from J; junction bases left unmatched: 8. CDR3 length: 11 amino acids. DNA for the CDR3: TGCAGCGGAACAGGGGGTACTTCCTACACCTTC. It is translated as CSGTGGTSYTF.

The DNA of the CDR3 is TGTGCCAGCACCCGACAGGGCACCTACAATGAGCAGTTCTTC. Protein sequence: CASTRQGTYNEQFF. The V and J genes are TRBV25-1 and TRBJ2-1; 7 bases fit TRBD1. The CDR3 is made up of 14 amino acids. The germline gives CDR1 MGHDK, CDR2 SYGVNS. The V and J ends lost 7 bases and 2 bases, in that order; junction bases with no gene match: 5.

The chain combines TRBV11-2 with TRBJ2-1; the match to TRBD1 covers 7 bases. Germline values: CDR1 SGHAT, CDR2 FQNNGV. V shed 4 bases and J 5 bases; nucleotides not matched to a gene: 11. The CDR3 runs to 16 residues. The CDR3 sequence is CASSYLQGQPDNEQFF. Written as DNA, the CDR3 is TGTGCCAGCAGCTACCTCCAGGGACAGCCGGACAATGAGCAGTTCTTC.

This sequence joins TRBV11-3 and TRBJ2-5, with TRBD1 as a possible D gene (6 bases). There are 13 residues in the CDR3. Trimming removed 5 bases from V and 4 bases from J, with 11 bases in between. From germline, CDR1 is SGHNT and CDR2 YENEEA. CDR3 amino acids: CASSKDSRETQYF. In nucleotides, the CDR3 is TGTGCCAGCAGCAAGGACAGCAGAGAGACCCAGTACTTC.

This clone was found once. The chain uses TRBV7-9 and TRBJ1-2; 8 bases fit TRBD1. CDR3 length: 13 amino acids. The ends lost 11 bases at V and 4 bases at J; junction bases unmatched: 9. CDR1 is SEHNR and CDR2 is FQNEAQ in the germline V gene (reference sequence). Written as DNA, the CDR3 is TGTGCCGGTCTGGACAGGGAACTCTATGGCTACACCTTC. It codes for CAGLDRELYGYTF. The full variable domain, rest sourced from reference TRBV7-9 and TRBJ1-2, is DTGVSQNPRHKITKRGQNVTFRCDPISEHNRLYWYRQTLGQGPEFLTYFQNEAQLEKSRLLSDRFSAERPKGSFSTLEIQRTEQGDSAMYLCAGLDRELYGYTFGSGTRLTVV.

J is TRBJ1-2 and V is TRBV6-5; 8 bases are shared with TRBD1. Unmatched junction bases numbered 11, after V lost 4 bases and J lost 7 bases. Germline lookup yields CDR1 MNHEY and CDR2 SVGAGI. This CDR3 has 15 amino acids. The CDR3 bases are TGTGCCAGCAGTTCCCCCGGCAGGGGGCGAGGTGGCTACACCTTC. Translating gives CASSSPGRGRGGYTF.

This clone was detected a few times. The chain is built from TRBV2 and TRBJ1-4, with a possible D match to TRBD1 (6 bases). CDR3 length: 15 residues. Germline values: CDR1 SNHLY, CDR2 FYNNEI. Trimming took off 5 bases at V and 4 bases at J, with 14 bases between the two ends. CDR3 residues: CASSSGTKYNEKLFF. The CDR3 nucleotides are TGTGCCAGCAGTTCCGGGACAAAGTATAATGAAAAACTGTTTTTT. Full variable domain (remainder filled in from reference TRBV2 and TRBJ1-4): EPEVTQTPSHQVTQMGQEVILRCVPISNHLYFYWYRQILGQKVEFLVSFYNNEISEKSEIFDDQFSVERPDGSNFTLKIRSTKLEDSAMYFCASSSGTKYNEKLFFGSGTQLSVL.

The chain combines TRBV29-1 with TRBJ2-5; 9 positions agree with TRBD1. Germline CDR1 is SQVTM and CDR2 is ANQGSEA. The CDR3 runs 14 residues. With 8 bases clipped from V and 5 bases from J, the junction kept 12 bases outside the gene matches. The CDR3: CSTGDRVRGETQYF. The CDR3 DNA reads TGCAGCACAGGGGACAGGGTTCGTGGGGAGACCCAGTACTTC.

The V and J genes are TRBV20-1 and TRBJ1-5; no reliable D call. CDR1 is DFQATT, CDR2 SNEGSKA, per germline (reference sequence). The V and J ends lost 3 bases and 4 bases respectively, with 16 bases between them. There are 15 residues in the CDR3. The CDR3 coding sequence is TGCAGTGCTAGTCCAGAAGCTAGGCGGAATCAGCCCCAGCATTTT. Translated, it gives CSASPEARRNQPQHF.

V is TRBV27 and J is TRBJ2-5; D is possibly TRBD2 (6 bases). V lost 4 bases, J lost 2 bases, and 8 bases lay in between. Germline assignment: CDR1 MNHEY and CDR2 SMNVEV (reference sequence). The CDR3 sequence is 13 residues long. The CDR3 protein is CASSSRGQETQYF. The CDR3 nucleotides read TGTGCCAGCAGTTCGCGGGGACAAGAGACCCAGTACTTC.

V gene TRBV9 combines with J gene TRBJ2-2; D might be TRBD1 (6 bases). The V gene's germline CDR1 is SGDLS and CDR2 YYNGEE. Trimming shortened V by 5 bases and J by 4 bases, and 15 bases separated the two germline ends. The CDR3 runs to 15 residues. CDR3 region: CASSAAGVSTGELFF. DNA of the CDR3: TGTGCCAGCAGTGCCGCAGGGGTTAGCACCGGGGAGCTGTTTTTT.

CDR3 protein: CASSFAGGLHTDTQYF. DNA for the CDR3: TGTGCCAGCAGCTTTGCGGGCGGGCTCCATACAGATACGCAGTATTTT. The chain is built from TRBV7-8 and TRBJ2-3; D is possibly TRBD2 (5 bases). Germline V gene sequence: CDR1 SGHVS, CDR2 FQNEAQ. The CDR3 sequence is 16 residues long. V dropped 3 bases and J dropped 3 bases, with 16 bases sitting between them.

The chain links TRBV4-2 to TRBJ2-1; 10 bases map to TRBD1. Trimming removed 4 bases from V and 2 bases from J; junction bases left unmatched: 11. The CDR3 sequence is 18 residues long. CDR1 LGHNA and CDR2 YNFKEQ come from the germline V gene. Written as DNA, the CDR3 is TGTGCCAGCAGCCTTAAAGATCCGGGACAGGGGACCTACAATGAGCAGTTCTTC. Its translation: CASSLKDPGQGTYNEQFF.

This clone showed up just a few times. The rearrangement joins TRBV25-1 to TRBJ2-1; possibly TRBD2 for D (6 bases). The CDR3 contains 13 residues. Between the trimmed V and J ends, which lost 4 bases and 7 bases, there was a span of 11 bases. Germline CDR1 MGHDK, CDR2 SYGVNS. In DNA, the CDR3 is TGTGCCAGCAGTGGGCAGGAGGGTAATGAGCAGTTCTTC. Its protein product is CASSGQEGNEQFF. Combining the CDR3 with reference TRBV25-1 and TRBJ2-1 gives the whole variable domain EADIYQTPRYLVIGTGKKITLECSQTMGHDKMYWYQQDPGMELHLIHYSYGVNSTEKGDLSSESTVSRIRTEHFPLTLESARPSHTSQYLCASSGQEGNEQFFGPGTRLTVL.

The chain combines TRBV19 with TRBJ1-5, with D maybe TRBD1 (5 bases). CDR1 LNHDA and CDR2 SQIVND come from the germline V gene (reference sequence). The CDR3 is made up of 14 amino acids. Trimming left V 10 bases short and J 0 bases short, with 13 bases between. CDR3 in DNA: TGTGCCACCGGGGGGACGGCTAGCAATCAGCCCCAGCATTTT. Translated, it gives CATGGTASNQPQHF.

The chain combines TRBV4-2 with TRBJ2-5; D is unclear. This CDR3 spans 13 amino acids. Germline lookup yields CDR1 LGHNA and CDR2 YNFKEQ. Trimming took 3 bases from V and 4 from J, leaving 9 bases between them. CDR3 nucleotides: TGTGCCAGCAGCCAGGCCCCAAGAGAGACCCAGTACTTC. Translating it yields CASSQAPRETQYF.

This clone was picked up a small number of times. This chain connects TRBV9 to TRBJ1-2, with 8 bases fitting TRBD1. The CDR3 extends over 12 amino acids. From germline, CDR1 is SGDLS and CDR2 YYNGEE. The junction had 5 bases not matched to a gene; V was cut back by 5 bases and J by 8 bases. In DNA form, the CDR3 reads TGTGCCAGCAGTCATGGACAGGGCGGCTACACCTTC. This encodes CASSHGQGGYTF.

The V gene is TRBV2, the J gene TRBJ2-7; 7 nucleotides align to TRBD2. V shed 11 bases and J 5 bases; nucleotides not matched to a gene: 12. This CDR3 has 13 residues. Germline V gene sequence: CDR1 SNHLY, CDR2 FYNNEI. This chain's CDR3 is CARRTRSLDEQYF. Here the CDR3 DNA reads TGTGCCCGACGGACTAGAAGTCTCGACGAGCAGTACTTC.